This T cell receptor beta chain was sequenced in a study of patients and donors after allogeneic stem cell transplantation. TCRdb itself ran the RT-PCR reads through MiXCR, one entry per CDR3 protein. In the table there are under 200,000 distinct CDR3 sequences, 30% of which are singletons. V was clipped by 3 bases and J by 1 base, with 6 bases between them. This CDR3 comprises 13 residues. This clonotype was recorded at least ten times. V usage is TRBV12-3 or TRBV12-4 and J usage is TRBJ2-5; D is undetermined. The TCR was taken from a human donor who was either an allogeneic HSCT recipient or a stem cell or donor lymphocyte infusion donor (not recorded which). It is not recorded whose cells these are; they may come from a transplant donor. The source material was blood, either unsorted or a sorted T cell fraction (not recorded which). CDR3 coding DNA: TGTGCCAGCAGTTTGAACGGCCAAGAGACCCAGTACTTC. It translates to CASSLNGQETQYF.